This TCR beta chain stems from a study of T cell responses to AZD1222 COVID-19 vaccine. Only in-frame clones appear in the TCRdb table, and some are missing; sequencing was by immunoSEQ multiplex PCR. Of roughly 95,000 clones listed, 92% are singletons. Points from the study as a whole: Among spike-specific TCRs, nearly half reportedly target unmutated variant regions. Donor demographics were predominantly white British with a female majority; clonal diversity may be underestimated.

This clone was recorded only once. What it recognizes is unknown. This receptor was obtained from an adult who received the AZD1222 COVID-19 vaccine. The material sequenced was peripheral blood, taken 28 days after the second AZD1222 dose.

CDR3 in amino acids: CASSSTGQGKETQYF. CDR3 bases: TGTGCCAGCAGCTCCACGGGACAGGGTAAAGAGACCCAGTACTTC. The chain employs TRBV28 and TRBJ2-5; TRBD1 aligns across 9 bases. This CDR3 has 15 residues. Per germline, CDR1 MDHEN and CDR2 SYDVKM. J gave up 3 bases and V 6 bases, and 8 bases lay outside the gene matches. Using reference TRBV28 and TRBJ2-5 for the parts outside the CDR3, the full variable domain is DVKVTQSSRYLVKRTGEKVFLECVQDMDHENMFWYRQDPGLGLRLIYFSYDVKMKEKGDIPEGYSVSREKKERFSLILESASTNQTSMYLCASSSTGQGKETQYFGPGTRLLVL.